The 10 T cell receptor beta chains below come from one sample, sequenced in a study of OX40 agonist ivuxolimab in advanced cancers. TCRdb's copy holds only in-frame clones and misses some; the assay was immunoSEQ multiplex PCR. The profile shows 30,000 to 40,000 clones, approximately 90% of them singletons. The source material was CD4+ or CD8+ T cells sorted from blood, sampled in a trial of the OX40 agonist ivuxolimab. The receptors shown here come from an adult with an advanced solid tumor such as melanoma, head and neck, liver or kidney cancer.

The chain has TRBV20-1 and TRBJ1-1; D gene ambiguous. CDR1 and CDR2 (germline): DFQATT, SNEGSKA (reference sequence). CDR3 length equals 11 residues. V was pared by 4 bases and J by 10 bases, with 13 bases between. The CDR3 protein is CSAITQAVAFF. The CDR3 DNA is TGCAGTGCTATTACCCAGGCCGTAGCTTTCTTT.

The V call is TRBV14, the J call TRBJ2-5, with D tentatively TRBD1 (6 bases). Germline V gene lookup returns CDR1 SGHDN and CDR2 FVKESK. Trimming took 4 bases from V and 6 from J, leaving 18 bases between them. CDR3 size: 15 residues. The CDR3 loop reads CASSLGQRAAKTQYF. The CDR3 nucleotides read TGTGCCAGCAGCCTCGGACAGCGTGCCGCGAAGACCCAGTACTTC. The full variable domain, its missing parts supplied by reference TRBV14 and TRBJ2-5, is EAGVTQFPSHSVIEKGQTVTLRCDPISGHDNLYWYRRVMGKEIKFLLHFVKESKQDESGMPNNRFLAERTGGTYSTLKVQPAELEDSGVYFCASSLGQRAAKTQYFGPGTRLLVL.

This chain uses TRBV2 with TRBJ1-4, with TRBD1 matching over 7 bases. This CDR3 comprises 14 residues. Germline CDR1 reads SNHLY; CDR2 reads FYNNEI. CDR3 in amino acids: CASSKEQGYEKLFF. DNA for the CDR3: TGTGCGTCCTCGAAGGAACAGGGGTATGAAAAACTGTTTTTT. The entire variable domain, with the rest obtained from reference TRBV2 and TRBJ1-4, is as follows: EPEVTQTPSHQVTQMGQEVILRCVPISNHLYFYWYRQILGQKVEFLVSFYNNEISEKSEIFDDQFSVERPDGSNFTLKIRSTKLEDSAMYFCASSKEQGYEKLFFGSGTQLSVL.

In nucleotides, the CDR3 is TGTGCCATCAGTGAGTCTCCGGGACAGTCTTCGCTCGGCACTGAAGCTTTCTTT. It translates to CAISESPGQSSLGTEAFF. This chain connects TRBV10-3 to TRBJ1-1; 7 bases are a match to TRBD1. This CDR3 region has 18 residues. Trimming cost V 0 bases and J 4 bases; bases outside gene matches: 14. Germline V lookup: CDR1 ENHRY, CDR2 SYGVKD.

The DNA for the CDR3 is TGTGCCAGCAGCTTCAAGACTAGCACAGATACGCAGTATTTT. Protein: CASSFKTSTDTQYF. This chain uses TRBV11-3 with TRBJ2-3; D is undetermined. Trimming pared 3 bases from V and 0 bases from J, leaving 7 bases between. CDR1 is SGHNT, CDR2 YENEEA, per germline. The CDR3 covers 14 residues.

This chain uses TRBV6-1 with TRBJ1-2, with a weak D call TRBD1 (6 bases). CDR1 MNHNS and CDR2 SASEGT come from the germline V gene. This CDR3 contains 14 residues. Between the trimmed V and J ends, which lost 7 bases and 4 bases, there was a span of 16 bases. The CDR3 DNA sequence: TGTGCCAGCAACTTAGGGGGGGGTAGCTATGGCTACACCTTC. It yields the protein CASNLGGGSYGYTF.

The rearrangement joins TRBV9 to TRBJ2-2, with D possibly being TRBD1 (6 bases). Germline V gene data show CDR1 as SGDLS and CDR2 as YYNGEE. The CDR3 is made up of 15 amino acids. The V gene lost 0 bases and the J gene lost 6 bases, with 12 bases spanning the gap. CDR3 nucleotides: TGTGCCAGCAGCGTAGGGGGACACACGTCCGGGGAGCTGTTTTTT. Its protein product is CASSVGGHTSGELFF. The full variable domain, in which reference TRBV9 and TRBJ2-2 provide the parts outside the CDR3, is DSGVTQTPKHLITATGQRVTLRCSPRSGDLSVYWYQQSLDQGLQFLIQYYNGEERAKGNILERFSAQQFPDLHSELNLSSLELGDSALYFCASSVGGHTSGELFFGEGSRLTVL.

This sequence joins TRBV7-9 and TRBJ2-3; 10 nucleotides agree with TRBD1. This CDR3 comprises 16 residues. V was pared by 5 bases and J by 3 bases, with 8 bases of the junction left unmatched. Germline assignment: CDR1 SEHNR and CDR2 FQNEAQ (reference sequence). The DNA for the CDR3 is TGTGCCAGCAGCCCCGGGACAGGGGTTTGGACAGATACGCAGTATTTT. Protein product: CASSPGTGVWTDTQYF.

The chain combines TRBV28 with TRBJ1-2; D remains ambiguous. The CDR3 consists of 13 residues. Germline V gene sequence: CDR1 MDHEN, CDR2 SYDVKM. V gave up 7 bases and J gave up 6 bases, with 15 bases separating them. This CDR3 reads CASITLGPHGYTF. CDR3 coding DNA: TGTGCCAGCATCACCCTAGGTCCCCATGGCTACACCTTC.

A remark on this clone: Given the absence of the conserved phenylalanine or tryptophan at the CDR3 end, a read error is likely. This rearrangement joins TRBV6-1 to TRBJ1-6; 7 nucleotides line up with TRBD1. Germline trimming cut 4 bases from V and 4 bases from J; bases unmatched to any gene: 4. CDR1 is MNHNS and CDR2 is SASEGT in the germline V gene. This CDR3 spans 15 amino acids. Written as DNA, the CDR3 is TGTGCCAGCAGTGGGGGACAGACTTATAATTCACCCCTCCACCTT. This translates into CASSGGQTYNSPLHL.